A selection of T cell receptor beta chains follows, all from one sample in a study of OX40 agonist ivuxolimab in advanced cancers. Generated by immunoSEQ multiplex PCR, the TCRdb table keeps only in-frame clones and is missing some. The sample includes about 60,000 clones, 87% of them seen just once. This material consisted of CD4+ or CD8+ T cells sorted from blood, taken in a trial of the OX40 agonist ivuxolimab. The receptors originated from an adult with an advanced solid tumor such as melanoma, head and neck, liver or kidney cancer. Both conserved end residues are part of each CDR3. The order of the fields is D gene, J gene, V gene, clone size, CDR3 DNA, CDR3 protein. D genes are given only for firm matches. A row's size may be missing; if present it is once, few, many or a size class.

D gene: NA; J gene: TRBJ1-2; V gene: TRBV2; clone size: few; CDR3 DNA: TGTGCCTGCGGGGGGCAGCCAAACTATGGCTACACCTTC; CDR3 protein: CACGGQPNYGYTF
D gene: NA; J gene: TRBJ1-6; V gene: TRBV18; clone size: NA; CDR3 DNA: TGTGCCAGCTCGTGGGCCGGGCAGTTCTCCTATAATTCACCCCTCCACTTT; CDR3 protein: CASSWAGQFSYNSPLHF
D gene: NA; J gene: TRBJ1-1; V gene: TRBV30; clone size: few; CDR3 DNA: TGTGCCTGGACACGCGGAGGGAACACTGAAGCTTTCTTT; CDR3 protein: CAWTRGGNTEAFF
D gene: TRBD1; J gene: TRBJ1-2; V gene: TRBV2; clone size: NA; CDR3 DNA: TGTGCCAGCAGTGACAGGGGGTACTATGGCTACACCTTC; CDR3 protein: CASSDRGYYGYTF
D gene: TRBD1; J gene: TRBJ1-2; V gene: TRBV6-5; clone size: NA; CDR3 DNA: TGTGCCAGCACCCATGGGGACAGTTCCCTCGGCTACACCTTC; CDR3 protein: CASTHGDSSLGYTF
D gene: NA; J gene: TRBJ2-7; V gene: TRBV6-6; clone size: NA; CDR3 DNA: TGTGCCACACGTGGAGCACTCTCCCACGAGCAGTACTTC; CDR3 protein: CATRGALSHEQYF
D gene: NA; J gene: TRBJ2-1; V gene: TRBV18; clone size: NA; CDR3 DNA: TGTGCCAGCTCACCACCCCAGGGTTACTTTTACAATGAGCAGTTCTTC; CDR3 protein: CASSPPQGYFYNEQFF
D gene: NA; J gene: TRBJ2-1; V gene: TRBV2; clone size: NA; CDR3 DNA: TGTGCCAGTACAGCCATCGGGTACAATGAGCAGTTCTTC; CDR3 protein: CASTAIGYNEQFF
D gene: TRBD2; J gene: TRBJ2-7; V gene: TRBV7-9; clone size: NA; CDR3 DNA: TGTGCCAGCAAGCCCTCGGGCACTAGCGGGTCCTACGAGCAGTACTTC; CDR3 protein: CASKPSGTSGSYEQYF
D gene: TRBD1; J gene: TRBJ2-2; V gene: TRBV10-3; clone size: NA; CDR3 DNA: TGTGCCATCAGGGCCGGGACAGCCAACACCGGGGAGCTGTTTTTT; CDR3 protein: CAIRAGTANTGELFF
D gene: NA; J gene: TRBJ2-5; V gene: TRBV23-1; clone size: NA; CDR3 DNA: TGCGCCAGCAGCCGTATATGGGAGACCCAGTACTTC; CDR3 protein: CASSRIWETQYF
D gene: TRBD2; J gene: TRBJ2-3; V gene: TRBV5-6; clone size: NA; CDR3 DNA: TGTGCCAGCTGGGCGGGGGTAGCGGGGGATACGCAGTATTTT; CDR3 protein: CASWAGVAGDTQYF
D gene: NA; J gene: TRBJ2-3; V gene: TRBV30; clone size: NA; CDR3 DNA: TGTGCCTCCGTTCTGTCGGGGGGCCCAGATACGCAGTATTTT; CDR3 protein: CASVLSGGPDTQYF
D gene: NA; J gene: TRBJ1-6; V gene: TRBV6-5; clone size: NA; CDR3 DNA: TGTGCCAGCAGTTACTCTTATAATTCACCCCTCCACTTT; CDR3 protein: CASSYSYNSPLHF
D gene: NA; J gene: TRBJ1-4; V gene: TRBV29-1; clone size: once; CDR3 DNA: TGCAGCGTTGAAAAGGGAGTGGATGAAAAACTGTTTTTT; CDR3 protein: CSVEKGVDEKLFF
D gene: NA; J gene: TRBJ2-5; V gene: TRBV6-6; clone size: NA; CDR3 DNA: TGTGCCAGCAGTTACGCCGGGAGCCGAATAGGGGAGACCCAGTACTTC; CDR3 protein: CASSYAGSRIGETQYF
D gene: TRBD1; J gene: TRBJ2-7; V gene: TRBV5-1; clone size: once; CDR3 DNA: TGCGCCAGCAGCCCCTGGGACAGGGCCTACGAGCAGTACTTC; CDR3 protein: CASSPWDRAYEQYF
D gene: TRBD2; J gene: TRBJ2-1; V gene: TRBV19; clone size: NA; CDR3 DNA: TGTGCCAGTAGCCAAAGGGCTAGCGGGGGACTCTACAATGAGCAGTTCTTC; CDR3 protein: CASSQRASGGLYNEQFF
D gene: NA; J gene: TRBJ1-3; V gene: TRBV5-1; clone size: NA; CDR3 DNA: TGCGCCAGCAGCTTGGGTCACTCTGGAAACACCATATATTTT; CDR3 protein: CASSLGHSGNTIYF
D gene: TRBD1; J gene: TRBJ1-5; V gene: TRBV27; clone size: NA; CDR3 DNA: TGTGCCAGCAGTGTCAGACAGGGGGCGGGCAATCAGCCCCAGCATTTT; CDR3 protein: CASSVRQGAGNQPQHF
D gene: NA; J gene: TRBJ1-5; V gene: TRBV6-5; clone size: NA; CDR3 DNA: TGTGCCAGCAGGGACAGTTTGCGTCAGCCCCAGCATTTT; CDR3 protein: CASRDSLRQPQHF
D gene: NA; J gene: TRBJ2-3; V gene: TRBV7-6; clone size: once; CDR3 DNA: TGTGCCAGCAGCCCGAGGGGCGGTACTAGCACAGATACGCAGTATTTT; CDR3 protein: CASSPRGGTSTDTQYF
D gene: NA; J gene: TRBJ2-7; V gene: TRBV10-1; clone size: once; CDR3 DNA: TGCGCCAGCAGTGACGGTGGTATGACTTCCTACGAGCAGTACTTC; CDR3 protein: CASSDGGMTSYEQYF
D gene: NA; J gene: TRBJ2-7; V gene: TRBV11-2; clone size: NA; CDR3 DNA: TGTGCCAGCAGCATAGGGGGTTACGAGCAGTACTTC; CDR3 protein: CASSIGGYEQYF
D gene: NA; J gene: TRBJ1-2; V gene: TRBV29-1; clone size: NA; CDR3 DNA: TGCAGCGTTGGGTCGGATAGCTATGGCTACACCTTC; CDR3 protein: CSVGSDSYGYTF
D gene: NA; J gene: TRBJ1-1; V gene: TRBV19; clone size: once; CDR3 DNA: TGTGCCAGTAGATCTGGTATGAACACTGAAGCTTTCTTT; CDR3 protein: CASRSGMNTEAFF
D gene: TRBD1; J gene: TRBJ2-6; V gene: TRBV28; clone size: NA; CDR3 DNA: TGTGCCAGCAGTAACAGGGGGCCTGGGGCCAACGTCCTGACTTTC; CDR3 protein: CASSNRGPGANVLTF
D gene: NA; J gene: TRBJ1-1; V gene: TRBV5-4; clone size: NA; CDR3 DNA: TGTGCCAGCAGCTTGGCCAGGGAGGCAGCTTTCTTT; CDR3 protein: CASSLAREAAFF
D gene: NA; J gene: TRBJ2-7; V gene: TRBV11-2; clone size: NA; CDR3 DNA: TGTGCCAGCAGCTTAGCTCCCAGGTGGGACTACGAGCAGTACTTC; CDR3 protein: CASSLAPRWDYEQYF